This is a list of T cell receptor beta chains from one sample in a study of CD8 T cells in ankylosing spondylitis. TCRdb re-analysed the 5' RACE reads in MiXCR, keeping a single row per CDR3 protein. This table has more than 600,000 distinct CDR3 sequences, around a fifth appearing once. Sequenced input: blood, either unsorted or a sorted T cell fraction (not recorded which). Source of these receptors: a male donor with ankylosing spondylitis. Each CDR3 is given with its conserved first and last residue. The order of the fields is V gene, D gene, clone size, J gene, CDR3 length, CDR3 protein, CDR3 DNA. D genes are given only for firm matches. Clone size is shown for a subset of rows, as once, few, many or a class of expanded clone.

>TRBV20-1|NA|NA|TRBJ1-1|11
CSAPVVTEAFF
TGCAGTGCTCCGGTCGTGACTGAAGCTTTCTTT
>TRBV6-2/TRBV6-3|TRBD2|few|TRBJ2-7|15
CASSGGTSASYEQYF
TGTGCCAGCAGTGGGGGGACTAGCGCATCCTACGAGCAGTACTTC
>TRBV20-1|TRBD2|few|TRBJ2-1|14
CSARERAGGNEQFF
TGCAGTGCTAGAGAAAGGGCGGGAGGGAATGAGCAGTTCTTC
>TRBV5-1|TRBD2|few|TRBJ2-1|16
CASSLIETSGSNEQFF
TGCGCCAGCAGCTTGATAGAGACTAGCGGGAGCAATGAGCAGTTCTTC
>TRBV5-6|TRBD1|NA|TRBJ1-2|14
CASSRRQGEQGYTF
TGTGCCAGCAGCCGTAGACAGGGAGAACAAGGCTACACCTTC
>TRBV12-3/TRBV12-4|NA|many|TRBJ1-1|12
CASSFSGTEAFF
TGTGCCAGCAGTTTTAGTGGGACTGAAGCTTTCTTT
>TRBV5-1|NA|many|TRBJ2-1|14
CASRGGGAINEQFF
TGCGCCAGCAGGGGAGGAGGGGCGATCAATGAGCAGTTCTTC
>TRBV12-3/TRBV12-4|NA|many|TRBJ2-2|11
CASVRTGELFF
TGTGCCAGCGTCCGTACCGGGGAGCTGTTTTTT
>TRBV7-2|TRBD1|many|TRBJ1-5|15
CASSLGDRGSQPQHF
TGTGCCAGCAGCTTAGGGGACAGGGGGTCTCAGCCCCAGCATTTT
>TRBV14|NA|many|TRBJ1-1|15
CASSQVAGTVREAFF
TGTGCCAGCAGCCAAGTAGCAGGAACGGTTAGAGAAGCTTTCTTT
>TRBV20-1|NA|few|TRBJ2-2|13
CSGASQNTGELFF
TGCAGTGGGGCGAGCCAGAACACCGGGGAGCTGTTTTTT
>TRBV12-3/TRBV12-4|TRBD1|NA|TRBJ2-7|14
CASSSAGQGDEQYF
TGTGCCAGCAGTTCCGCGGGACAGGGAGACGAGCAGTACTTC
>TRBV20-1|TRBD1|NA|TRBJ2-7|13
CSGPGGLDYEQYF
TGCAGTGGCCCAGGGGGTTTGGACTACGAGCAGTACTTC
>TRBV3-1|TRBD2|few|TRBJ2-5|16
CASSQRTSGVGETQYF
TGTGCCAGCAGCCAAAGGACTAGCGGGGTGGGTGAGACCCAGTACTTC
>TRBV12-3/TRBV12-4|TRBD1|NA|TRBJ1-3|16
CASSLRDRYSGNTIYF
TGTGCCAGCAGTTTAAGGGACAGATACTCTGGAAACACCATATATTTT
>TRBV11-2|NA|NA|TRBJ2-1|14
CASSKRLGSDEQFF
TGTGCCAGCTCAAAGAGACTAGGGTCCGATGAGCAGTTCTTC
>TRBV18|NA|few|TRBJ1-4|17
CASSPGPSRATNEKLFF
TGTGCCAGCTCACCGGGCCCGAGCCGTGCAACTAATGAAAAACTGTTTTTT
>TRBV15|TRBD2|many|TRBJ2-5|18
CATSRDNLAGAKGETQYF
TGTGCCACCAGCAGAGATAACCTAGCGGGGGCCAAGGGAGAGACCCAGTACTTC
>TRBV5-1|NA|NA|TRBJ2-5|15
CASSSYRGLEETQYF
TGCGCCAGCAGCTCGTATCGGGGATTAGAAGAGACCCAGTACTTC
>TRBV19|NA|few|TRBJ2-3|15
CASSTGGLRTDTQYF
TGTGCCAGTAGTACGGGCGGACTTCGCACAGATACGCAGTATTTT
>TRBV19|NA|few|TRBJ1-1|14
CASSWQGWYTEAFF
TGTGCCAGTAGCTGGCAGGGATGGTATACTGAAGCTTTCTTT
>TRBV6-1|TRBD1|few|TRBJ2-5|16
CASSPWTGRVQETQYF
TGTGCCAGCAGCCCCTGGACAGGGCGGGTTCAAGAGACCCAGTACTTC
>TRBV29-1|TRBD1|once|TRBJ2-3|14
CSVNRDRGPDTQYF
TGCAGCGTGAACCGGGACAGGGGGCCGGATACGCAGTATTTT
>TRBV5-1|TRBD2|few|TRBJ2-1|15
CASSLVASGYYEQFF
TGCGCCAGCAGCTTGGTAGCTAGCGGTTACTATGAGCAGTTCTTC
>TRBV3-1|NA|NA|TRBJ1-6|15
CASRDLGWINSPLHF
TGTGCCAGCAGAGACCTGGGGTGGATTAATTCACCCCTCCACTTT
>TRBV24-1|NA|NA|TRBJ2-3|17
CATSDFKTQGISDTQYF
TGTGCCACCAGTGATTTCAAAACACAGGGTATTTCAGATACGCAGTATTTT